This entry lists 8 T cell receptor beta chains sequenced from one sample in a study of blood T cell repertoires in COVID-19. Libraries were prepared by immunoSEQ multiplex PCR; TCRdb keeps only in-frame clonotypes and omits some of them. The sample includes more than 150,000 clones, 80% to 85% seen only once; the top ten take nearly 8%. The specimen sequenced was PBMCs or T cells enriched from blood (not recorded which). The receptors stem from a woman aged 50 to 60 who had recovered from COVID-19.

At least ten counts were recorded for this clone. This chain joins TRBV5-6 and TRBJ1-2; 9 nucleotides match TRBD1. The CDR3 totals 14 residues. Germline trimming cut 0 bases from V and 5 bases from J; bases unmatched to any gene: 2. Germline values: CDR1 SGHDT, CDR2 YYEEEE. The CDR3 here is CASSLAQGAYGYTF. CDR3 in DNA: TGTGCCAGCAGCTTGGCACAGGGGGCGTATGGCTACACCTTC.

The J gene is TRBJ2-2, the V gene TRBV7-2, with D perhaps matching TRBD2 (7 bases). The germline V gene has CDR1 SGHTA and CDR2 FQGNSA. The V end was cut by 3 bases, the J end by 5 bases, with 13 bases between. The CDR3 totals 15 residues. The CDR3 DNA follows: TGTGCCAGCAGCTTCATGGGGGGGCAGACCGGGGAGCTGTTTTTT. As protein: CASSFMGGQTGELFF.

The chain uses TRBV7-2 and TRBJ1-2; TRBD1 might be the D (6 bases). With 4 bases removed from V and 3 bases from J, the gap between germline ends came to 9 bases. Germline V gene sequence: CDR1 SGHTA, CDR2 FQGNSA. This CDR3 comprises 13 residues. The CDR3 spells CASSSSGDYGYTF. The CDR3 bases are TGTGCCAGCAGCTCCTCAGGGGACTATGGCTACACCTTC. Full variable domain (outside the CDR3, taken from reference TRBV7-2 and TRBJ1-2): GAGVSQSPSNKVTEKGKDVELRCDPISGHTALYWYRQSLGQGLEFLIYFQGNSAPDKSGLPSDRFSAERTGGSVSTLTIQRTQQEDSAVYLCASSSSGDYGYTFGSGTRLTVV.

This rearrangement joins TRBV27 to TRBJ1-1; 8 bases are a match to TRBD1. The CDR3 length is 14 residues. From germline, CDR1 is MNHEY and CDR2 SMNVEV (reference sequence). After removal of 0 bases from V and 4 bases from J, the junction contained 1 base not matched to a gene. The CDR3 region is CASSLSTGGTEAFF. CDR3 nucleotide sequence: TGTGCCAGCAGTTTATCCACAGGGGGCACTGAAGCTTTCTTT.

CDR3 protein: CSARVAGDTF. The CDR3 DNA reads as TGCAGTGCTAGGGTAGCGGGAGACACCTTC. The V call is TRBV20-1, the J call TRBJ1-2, with no clear D. The V end lost 3 bases, the J end lost 12 bases, and 11 bases lay between the germline ends. Germline loops: CDR1 DFQATT, CDR2 SNEGSKA (reference sequence). The CDR3 is 10 amino acids.

The gene calls are TRBV25-1 and TRBJ2-5; no clear D. The CDR3 loop spans 15 amino acids. Trimming pared 0 bases from V and 5 bases from J, leaving 13 bases between. CDR1 MGHDK and CDR2 SYGVNS come from the germline V gene. The CDR3 region is CASSEYVGVGETQYF. CDR3 in DNA: TGTGCCAGCAGTGAATATGTCGGAGTTGGGGAGACCCAGTACTTC.

The chain recombines TRBV5-1 with TRBJ2-5; TRBD1 aligns across 7 bases. V shed 4 bases and J 5 bases; nucleotides not matched to a gene: 11. CDR1 SGHRS and CDR2 YFSETQ come from the germline V gene. The CDR3 runs 15 residues. The CDR3 sequence is CASSKQQGSWETQYF. The CDR3 region has the DNA TGCGCCAGCAGCAAGCAACAGGGGTCGTGGGAGACCCAGTACTTC.

V gene TRBV28 combines with J gene TRBJ2-3; D not resolved. The CDR3 consists of 12 residues. Germline loops: CDR1 MDHEN, CDR2 SYDVKM. The V and J ends lost 5 bases and 3 bases respectively, with 6 bases between them. The CDR3 DNA is TGTGCCAGCAGTCCGGAGACAGATACGCAGTATTTT. Translating gives CASSPETDTQYF.